The rows below give T cell receptor beta chains drawn from one sample of a study of T cells in Graves' hyperthyroidism and ophthalmopathy. TCRdb analysed the multiplex PCR reads with MiXCR anew, one entry per CDR3 protein. The profile shows around 250,000 distinct CDR3 sequences, approximately 15% of them singletons. Sequencing was carried out using blood. These receptors originate from a woman between 35 and 50 years old with Graves' hyperthyroidism that later progressed to Graves' ophthalmopathy. CDR3s include the opening cysteine and the closing phenylalanine or tryptophan. The order of the fields is J gene, CDR3 length, clone size, V gene, D gene, CDR3 protein, CDR3 DNA. D genes are given only for firm matches. Some rows have no size entry. The others give once, few or many, or a class for an expanded clone.

TRBJ2-7 15 many TRBV7-9 TRBD2 CASSFGRAADYEQYF TGTGCCAGCAGCTTCGGGAGGGCCGCGGACTACGAGCAGTACTTC
TRBJ2-5 14 many TRBV2 - CASSERWLRVAQYF TGTGCCAGCAGTGAACGGTGGTTACGGGTGGCCCAGTACTTC
TRBJ1-5 14 many TRBV3-1 - CASSQGHSNQPQHF TGTGCCAGCAGCCAAGGACATTCGAATCAGCCCCAGCATTTT
TRBJ2-1 18 many TRBV6-6 TRBD2 CASSYSHISGRAENEQFF TGTGCCAGCAGTTACTCACACATTAGCGGGAGGGCCGAGAATGAGCAGTTCTTC
TRBJ2-1 17 many TRBV6-1 TRBD2 CASSPRTSGTTYNEQFF TGTGCCAGCAGTCCGCGGACTAGCGGAACTACCTACAATGAGCAGTTCTTC
TRBJ2-5 15 many TRBV5-5 - CASSFWQGVSETQYF TGTGCCAGCAGCTTCTGGCAGGGAGTTTCCGAGACCCAGTACTTC
TRBJ2-1 17 many TRBV27 - CASSPLAAGSGNNEQFF TGTGCCAGCAGTCCCCTTGCGGCAGGGTCCGGTAACAATGAGCAGTTCTTC
TRBJ2-3 15 many TRBV9 - CASSKDIYSTDTQYF TGTGCCAGCAGCAAGGACATCTATAGCACAGATACGCAGTATTTT
TRBJ1-2 12 many TRBV20-1 - CSARGGIHGYTF TGCAGTGCTAGGGGGGGGATTCACGGCTACACCTTC
TRBJ2-1 17 many TRBV27 TRBD2 CASSSPIRGGRWGEQFF TGTGCCAGCAGTTCCCCGATTCGGGGGGGGAGGTGGGGTGAGCAGTTCTTC
TRBJ1-1 14 many TRBV7-9 - CASSYDRANTEAFF TGTGCCAGCAGCTATGACAGAGCTAACACTGAAGCTTTCTTT
TRBJ2-1 15 many TRBV19 TRBD1 CASSMGDRAVDEQFF TGTGCCAGTAGTATGGGGGACAGGGCCGTCGATGAGCAGTTCTTC
TRBJ2-1 12 many TRBV10-3 TRBD1 CAISEQGDEQFF TGTGCCATCAGTGAGCAGGGGGATGAGCAGTTCTTC
TRBJ1-1 14 many TRBV28 - CASSSLPVNTEAFF TGTGCCAGCAGTTCACTCCCCGTGAACACTGAAGCTTTCTTT
TRBJ2-1 15 - TRBV9 - CASSVFRVPAGEQFF TGTGCCAGCAGCGTATTCAGGGTCCCCGCAGGTGAGCAGTTCTTC
TRBJ2-2 14 few TRBV7-3 TRBD2 CASSQRRGTGELFF TGTGCCAGCAGCCAGAGGCGGGGGACCGGGGAGCTGTTTTTT
TRBJ1-1 12 many TRBV11-2 - CASSPTGTEAFF TGTGCCAGCAGCCCAACAGGCACTGAAGCTTTCTTT
TRBJ2-1 12 - TRBV10-3 TRBD2 CAIRGGGNEQFF TGTGCCATCAGGGGGGGGGGGAATGAGCAGTTCTTC
TRBJ2-2 15 many TRBV2 - CASSPNSVGTGELFF TGTGCCAGCAGTCCCAACTCAGTAGGCACCGGGGAGCTGTTTTTT
TRBJ2-3 16 - TRBV5-6 - CASSLGYRSRVDTQYF TGTGCCAGCAGCTTGGGGTACCGATCACGGGTAGATACGCAGTATTTT
TRBJ1-5 14 many TRBV20-1 - CSARDKGSNQPQHF TGCAGTGCTAGAGATAAGGGTAGCAATCAGCCCCAGCATTTT
TRBJ2-2 16 - TRBV4-1 - CASSQAAFSNTGELFF TGCGCCAGCAGCCAAGCCGCCTTTTCGAACACCGGGGAGCTGTTTTTT
TRBJ2-7 14 many TRBV12-3/TRBV12-4 - CASSLGRGLYEQYF TGTGCCAGCAGTTTAGGCAGGGGTCTATACGAGCAGTACTTC
TRBJ1-5 15 - TRBV4-1 - CASSQDLSSNPPQHF TGCGCCAGCAGCCAGGATCTAAGTAGCAATCCGCCCCAGCATTTT
TRBJ2-7 16 many TRBV2 TRBD1 CASGPAWDRGSYEQYF TGTGCCAGCGGACCTGCCTGGGACAGGGGCTCCTACGAGCAGTACTTC
TRBJ2-4 18 many TRBV7-8 TRBD1 CASSLRRTGAGVKNIQYF TGTGCCAGCAGCTTACGCCGGACAGGGGCTGGGGTCAAAAACATTCAGTACTTC
TRBJ1-5 14 few TRBV25-1 - CASSEWASNQPQHF TGTGCCAGCAGTGAATGGGCGAGCAATCAGCCCCAGCATTTT
TRBJ2-1 15 few TRBV12-3/TRBV12-4 - CASRLGVSSYNEQFF TGTGCCAGCAGATTAGGGGTCAGCTCCTACAATGAGCAGTTCTTC
TRBJ2-3 15 few TRBV7-9 - CASSFQRIDTDTQYF TGTGCCAGCAGCTTTCAGCGGATAGACACAGATACGCAGTATTTT
TRBJ2-7 17 many TRBV3-1 - CASSQETETGTNYEQYF TGTGCCAGCAGCCAAGAAACGGAAACCGGGACCAACTACGAGCAGTACTTC
TRBJ2-5 12 many TRBV29-1 - CSVGRLGETQYF TGCAGCGTGGGGAGATTAGGAGAGACCCAGTACTTC
TRBJ1-3 15 - TRBV3-1 - CASSPRQDSGNTIYF TGTGCCAGCAGCCCCCGACAGGACTCTGGAAACACCATATATTTT
TRBJ1-6 12 - TRBV6-1 - CATGPYNSPLHF TGTGCCACAGGGCCATATAATTCACCCCTCCACTTT
TRBJ2-7 14 many TRBV27 - CASSSRVRTYEQYF TGTGCCAGCAGTTCCAGGGTAAGGACCTACGAGCAGTACTTC
TRBJ2-1 13 - TRBV28 - CASTLGPYNEQFF TGTGCCAGCACCCTTGGTCCCTACAATGAGCAGTTCTTC
TRBJ1-1 12 many TRBV18 - CASSPPGTEAFF TGTGCCAGCTCACCACCGGGTACTGAAGCTTTCTTT
TRBJ2-5 12 many TRBV18 - CASSPQGETQYF TGTGCCAGCTCACCACAAGGAGAGACCCAGTACTTC
TRBJ2-2 15 few TRBV5-4 - CASRPWGVRAGELFF TGTGCCAGCAGGCCCTGGGGGGTTCGGGCCGGGGAGCTGTTTTTT
TRBJ2-7 14 - TRBV6-1 - CASSRVMDFYEQYF TGTGCCAGCAGCAGAGTAATGGACTTCTACGAGCAGTACTTC
TRBJ2-1 16 many TRBV24-1 TRBD1 CATSDLGDRGYNEQFF TGTGCCACCAGTGATTTGGGGGACAGGGGGTATAATGAGCAGTTCTTC
TRBJ2-1 12 many TRBV29-1 TRBD1 CSMDRGGSEQFF TGCAGCATGGACAGGGGAGGGAGTGAGCAGTTCTTC
TRBJ1-5 16 many TRBV3-1 - CASSQDGGVSNQPQHF TGTGCCAGCAGCCAAGACGGAGGTGTTAGCAATCAGCCCCAGCATTTT
TRBJ2-7 13 few TRBV4-1 - CASSEDTPYEQYF TGCGCCAGCAGCGAAGATACACCCTACGAGCAGTACTTC
TRBJ1-2 15 many TRBV29-1 TRBD1 CSVHGGGHANYGYTF TGCAGCGTCCATGGAGGGGGCCACGCTAACTATGGCTACACCTTC
TRBJ2-3 12 - TRBV19 - CASSIKGYTQYF TGTGCCAGTAGTATAAAGGGTTATACGCAGTATTTT
TRBJ2-1 13 many TRBV6-1 TRBD2 CASSRLAGVEQFF TGTGCCAGCAGTCGACTAGCGGGAGTAGAGCAGTTCTTC
TRBJ2-1 17 many TRBV28 TRBD2 CATWDSDQAGGPFKQFF TGTGCCACCTGGGACAGTGACCAAGCGGGAGGGCCCTTCAAGCAGTTCTTC
TRBJ2-1 15 few TRBV19 TRBD2 CASSIVLAGVNEQFF TGTGCCAGTAGTATAGTACTAGCGGGGGTTAATGAGCAGTTCTTC
TRBJ2-3 15 - TRBV7-9 TRBD2 CASSYPTSGVDTQYF TGTGCCAGCAGCTACCCGACTAGCGGGGTGGATACGCAGTATTTT
TRBJ2-7 14 - TRBV20-1 - CSAKSGLSSYEQYF TGCAGTGCCAAAAGTGGGCTTAGCTCCTACGAGCAGTACTTC
TRBJ1-1 14 many TRBV5-1 - CASSSGGVNTEAFF TGCGCCAGCAGTTCCGGGGGCGTGAACACTGAAGCTTTCTTT
TRBJ2-1 17 - TRBV5-1 TRBD2 CASSLGGLAGGGDEQFF TGCGCCAGCAGCTTGGGAGGACTAGCGGGAGGAGGGGATGAGCAGTTCTTC
TRBJ2-1 13 many TRBV20-1 - CSEGTFGGGEQFF TGCAGTGAAGGGACCTTCGGAGGGGGTGAGCAGTTCTTC
TRBJ1-1 16 many TRBV7-8 - CASSLRAVPSDTEAFF TGTGCCAGCAGCTTACGGGCAGTGCCCTCGGACACTGAAGCTTTCTTT
TRBJ1-2 12 - TRBV12-3/TRBV12-4 - CASSFDSYGYTF TGTGCCAGCAGTTTTGACAGCTATGGCTACACCTTC
TRBJ2-1 16 many TRBV18 TRBD2 CASSSLAGATRDEQFF TGTGCCAGCTCATCCTTAGCGGGAGCAACAAGGGATGAGCAGTTCTTC
TRBJ2-3 14 - TRBV7-9 TRBD2 CASNPGLAADTQYF TGTGCCAGCAACCCGGGACTAGCAGCAGATACGCAGTATTTT